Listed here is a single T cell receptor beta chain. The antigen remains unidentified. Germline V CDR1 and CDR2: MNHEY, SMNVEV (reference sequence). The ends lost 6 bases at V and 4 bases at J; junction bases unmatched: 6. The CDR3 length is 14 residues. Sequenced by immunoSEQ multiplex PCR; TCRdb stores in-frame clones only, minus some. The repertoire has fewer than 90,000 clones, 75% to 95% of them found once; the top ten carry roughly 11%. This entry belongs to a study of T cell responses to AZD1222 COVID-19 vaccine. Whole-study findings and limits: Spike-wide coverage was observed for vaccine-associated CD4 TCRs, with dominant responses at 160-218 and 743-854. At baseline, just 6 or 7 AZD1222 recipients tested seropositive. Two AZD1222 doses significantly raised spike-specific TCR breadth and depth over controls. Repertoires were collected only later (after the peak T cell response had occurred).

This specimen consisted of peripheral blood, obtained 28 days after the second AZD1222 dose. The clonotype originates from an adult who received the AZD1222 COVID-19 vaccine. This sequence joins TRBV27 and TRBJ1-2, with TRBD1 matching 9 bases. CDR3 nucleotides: TGTGCCAGCAGCCTGGGACAGGGCCCCTATGGCTACACCTTC. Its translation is CASSLGQGPYGYTF.